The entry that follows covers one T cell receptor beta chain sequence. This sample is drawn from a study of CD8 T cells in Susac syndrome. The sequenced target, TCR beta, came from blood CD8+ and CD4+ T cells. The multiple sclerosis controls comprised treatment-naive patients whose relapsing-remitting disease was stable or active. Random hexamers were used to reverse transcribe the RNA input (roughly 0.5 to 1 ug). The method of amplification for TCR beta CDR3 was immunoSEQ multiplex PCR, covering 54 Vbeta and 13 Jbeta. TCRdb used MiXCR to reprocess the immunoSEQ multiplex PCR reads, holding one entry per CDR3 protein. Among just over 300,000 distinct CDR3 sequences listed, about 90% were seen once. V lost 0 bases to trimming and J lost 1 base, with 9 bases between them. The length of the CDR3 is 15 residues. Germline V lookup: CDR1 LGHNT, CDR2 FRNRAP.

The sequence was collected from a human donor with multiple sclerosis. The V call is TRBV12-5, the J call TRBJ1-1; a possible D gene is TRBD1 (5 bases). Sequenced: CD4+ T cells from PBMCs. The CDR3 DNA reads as TGTGCTAGTGGTTTGGTACTCGACAGGAACACTGAAGCTTTCTTT. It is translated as CASGLVLDRNTEAFF.